The 20 T cell receptor beta chains given below trace back to one sample, sequenced in a study of CD4 T cell repertoires in COVID-19. No culture step preceded sequencing of the ex vivo isolated memory T cells. The table came from immunoSEQ multiplex PCR; TCRdb's copy has only in-frame clones and leaves some out. The data contain about 22,000 clones, about nine tenths of them singletons. The starting material was central memory CD4+ T cells from blood, obtained before the COVID-19 pandemic. The source of these receptors is a human donor who had COVID-19.

The chain recombines TRBV7-3 with TRBJ1-2; 9 bases are shared with TRBD1. Germline V gene sequence: CDR1 SGHTA, CDR2 FQGTGA. There are 18 residues in the CDR3. V dropped 5 bases and J dropped 3; count of bases not matched to a gene: 16. The CDR3 DNA reads as TGTGCCAGCAGCCCCTGGCCCAGGGGCAGACAGGGGGACTATGGCTACACCTTC. It yields the protein CASSPWPRGRQGDYGYTF.

V is TRBV29-1 and J is TRBJ2-5; D perhaps matches TRBD2 (6 bases). Trimming pared 2 bases from V and 1 base from J, leaving 17 bases between. Germline V CDR1 and CDR2: SQVTM, ANQGSEA. The CDR3 extends over 16 amino acids. Here the CDR3 reads CSVERRRGVGQETQYF. Written as DNA, the CDR3 is TGCAGCGTTGAAAGGAGGAGGGGTGTAGGCCAAGAGACCCAGTACTTC. Full variable domain (outside the CDR3, taken from reference TRBV29-1 and TRBJ2-5): SAVISQKPSRDICQRGTSLTIQCQVDSQVTMMFWYRQQPGQSLTLIATANQGSEATYESGFVIDKFPISRPNLTFSTLTVSNMSPEDSSIYLCSVERRRGVGQETQYFGPGTRLLVL.

The chain employs TRBV28 and TRBJ2-5; TRBD2 aligns across 14 bases. Germline V gives CDR1 MDHEN, CDR2 SYDVKM. This CDR3 is 15 amino acids long. V shed 4 bases and J 9 bases; nucleotides not matched to a gene: 7. The CDR3 here is CASSYPGLAGAPQYF. The CDR3 coding sequence is TGTGCCAGCAGTTACCCGGGACTAGCGGGAGCCCCCCAGTACTTC.

The chain recombines TRBV28 with TRBJ1-5; TRBD1 agrees at 10 bases. The CDR3 is 15 amino acids. Germline loops: CDR1 MDHEN, CDR2 SYDVKM. Trimming removed 4 bases from V and 6 bases from J; junction bases left unmatched: 6. In DNA, the CDR3 is TGTGCCAGCAGTTCCGACAGGGGGCAGGTTCAGCCCCAGCATTTT. It codes for CASSSDRGQVQPQHF.

V and J are TRBV11-2 and TRBJ1-2; possible D gene TRBD1, 5 bases. There are 17 residues in the CDR3. V gave up 0 bases and J gave up 8 bases, with 22 bases separating them. Germline CDR1 SGHAT, CDR2 FQNNGV. CDR3: CASSLELVDGQLKGYTF. As DNA, the CDR3 is TGTGCCAGCAGCTTAGAACTTGTTGACGGACAACTTAAGGGCTACACCTTC.

The chain uses TRBV5-1 and TRBJ2-3; 13 bases match TRBD2. V shed 0 bases and J 4 bases; nucleotides not matched to a gene: 2. CDR1 and CDR2 from the germline V gene are SGHRS and YFSETQ. The CDR3 runs to 16 residues. In nucleotides, the CDR3 is TGCGCCAGCAGCTTGGGACTAGCGGGAGGATCAGATACGCAGTATTTT. Protein sequence: CASSLGLAGGSDTQYF.

V gene TRBV6-5 combines with J gene TRBJ2-2; no clear D gene. The CDR3 has 12 residues. The germline gives CDR1 MNHEY, CDR2 SVGAGI. Trimming took off 0 bases at V and 13 bases at J, with 9 bases between the two ends. Written as DNA, the CDR3 is TGTGCCAGCAGTTACTCGATGGGCGTGCTGTTTTTT. As protein: CASSYSMGVLFF.

The gene calls are TRBV6-4 and TRBJ2-2; the match to TRBD2 covers 14 bases. This CDR3 spans 15 amino acids. J gave up 9 bases and V 5 bases, and 5 bases lay outside the gene matches. Per the germline V gene, CDR1 is MRHNA and CDR2 is SNTAGT. In DNA, the CDR3 is TGTGCCAGCAGTTGGACTAGCGGGGGGCCCAGGGAGCTGTTTTTT. Its translation: CASSWTSGGPRELFF.

CDR3 residues: CASSLPGGSEGNTIYF. The CDR3 region has the DNA TGTGCCAGCAGTTTACCCGGGGGGAGTGAGGGAAACACCATATATTTT. This sequence joins TRBV28 and TRBJ1-3; TRBD1 might be the D (5 bases). From germline, CDR1 is MDHEN and CDR2 SYDVKM. V was shortened by 2 bases and J by 4 bases, with 15 bases between the two germline ends. CDR3 length: 16 residues.

CDR3 nucleotide sequence: TGTGCCAGCAGCTTATGGAGCGGGACCCAGGGGGAGACCCAGTACTTC. It is translated as CASSLWSGTQGETQYF. The chain combines TRBV7-9 with TRBJ2-5, with D perhaps matching TRBD2 (7 bases). This CDR3 is 16 amino acids long. V was pared by 2 bases and J by 5 bases, with 18 bases between. Germline CDR1 SEHNR, CDR2 FQNEAQ (reference sequence).

V usage is TRBV18 and J usage is TRBJ2-5, with TRBD1 matching over 10 bases. The V and J ends lost 6 bases and 1 base, in that order; junction bases with no gene match: 5. The length of the CDR3 is 15 residues. Germline CDR1 is KGHSH and CDR2 is LQKENI. This CDR3 is CASSRRTGGQETQYF. The CDR3 nucleotides are TGTGCCAGCTCGCGGAGGACAGGGGGCCAAGAGACCCAGTACTTC.

This rearrangement joins TRBV28 to TRBJ1-1; D perhaps matches TRBD1 (6 bases). The CDR3 length is 10 residues. The V and J ends lost 10 bases and 11 bases respectively, with 14 bases between them. Germline CDR1 MDHEN, CDR2 SYDVKM. CDR3 sequence (DNA): TGTGCCACCAGGGGAGGAGGGGCTTTCTTT. Amino acids: CATRGGGAFF.

The rearrangement links TRBV11-3 to TRBJ2-3, with TRBD2 matching over 15 bases. The CDR3 is made up of 17 amino acids. Germline CDR1 and CDR2: SGHNT and YENEEA. Germline trimming cut 5 bases from V and 3 bases from J; bases unmatched to any gene: 6. Here the CDR3 DNA reads TGTGCCAGCAGCCCAGGACTAGCGGGGGGGCCGACAGATACGCAGTATTTT. As protein: CASSPGLAGGPTDTQYF.

The chain couples TRBV11-2 to TRBJ1-5; D gene unclear. Trimming pared 5 bases from V and 0 bases from J, leaving 17 bases between. The CDR3 covers 17 residues. CDR1 is SGHAT and CDR2 is FQNNGV in the germline V gene. The DNA of the CDR3 is TGTGCCAGCAGCCCCTCCTTCGATCCTATTAGCAATCAGCCCCAGCATTTT. Amino acids: CASSPSFDPISNQPQHF.

This chain joins TRBV4-1 and TRBJ2-5; tentatively, D is TRBD2 (6 bases). Germline assignment: CDR1 MGHRA and CDR2 YSYEKL. V was cut by 0 bases and J by 2 bases, with 13 bases left in between. The CDR3 consists of 16 residues. In DNA, the CDR3 is TGCGCCAGCAGCCAAGAGGGGGGAAGGCTTCAAGAGACCCAGTACTTC. This codes for CASSQEGGRLQETQYF.

The chain combines TRBV13 with TRBJ2-1, with 7 positions matching TRBD1. The CDR3 has 12 residues. Germline V gives CDR1 PRHDT, CDR2 FYEKMQ (reference sequence). V lost 5 bases to trimming and J lost 15 bases; unmatched junction nucleotides: 10. CDR3 in DNA: TGTGCCAGCAGCCCTAACAGGGGCCCCGGGTTCTTC. Its translation is CASSPNRGPGFF.

This clone was recorded only once. The genes are TRBV18 and TRBJ2-5, with 9 bases fitting TRBD1. The length of the CDR3 is 15 residues. Germline V gives CDR1 KGHSH, CDR2 LQKENI. J was trimmed by 4 bases and V by 4 bases; bases with no gene match: 7. The CDR3 region has the DNA TGTGCCAGCTCACTAAGACAGGGGGGAAGAGAGACCCAGTACTTC. Its translation is CASSLRQGGRETQYF.

The chain recombines TRBV27 with TRBJ2-7, with TRBD1 matching 8 bases. The germline V gene encodes CDR1 MNHEY and CDR2 SMNVEV (reference sequence). V lost 7 bases, J lost 5 bases, and 13 bases stayed unmatched. CDR3 size: 15 residues. This chain's CDR3 is CASKGQGAGSDEQYF. DNA for the CDR3: TGTGCCAGCAAGGGGCAGGGGGCGGGTAGCGACGAGCAGTACTTC.

The V and J genes are TRBV19 and TRBJ2-5; D may be TRBD2 (6 bases). From germline, CDR1 is LNHDA and CDR2 SQIVND (reference sequence). V lost 11 bases to trimming and J lost 4 bases, with 17 bases between them. This CDR3 region has 13 residues. This CDR3 is CASGGGRGETQYF. The CDR3 nucleotides are TGTGCCTCAGGTGGAGGGCGAGGAGAGACCCAGTACTTC.

J is TRBJ2-7 and V is TRBV2, with D possibly matching TRBD2 (6 bases). The germline V gene has CDR1 SNHLY and CDR2 FYNNEI. The CDR3 extends over 14 amino acids. V was pared by 4 bases and J by 10 bases, with 20 bases between. CDR3 amino acids: CASSAHGTALVQYF. In nucleotides, the CDR3 is TGTGCCAGCAGTGCCCACGGGACTGCCCTCGTTCAGTACTTC.